This TCR beta chain originates from a study of a mutant IDH1 vaccine in newly diagnosed glioma. Whole-study context: Patients got radiotherapy, temozolomide, or both beforehand, and most got both.

The CDR3 covers 14 residues. Germline CDR1 is WNHNN and CDR2 is SYGVQD (reference sequence). Trimming stripped 4 bases from V and 5 bases from J, with 14 bases between. Study results and limitations: Pseudoprogression appeared unlinked to shifts in leading peripheral T cell clonotypes.

Time point of the sample: baseline, week 1 (first vaccination visit). The treatment: pre-vaccination baseline after standard-of-care therapy. Remarks on this clone: Its antigen is still unknown.

Repertoires were generated with immunoSEQ multiplex PCR, while TCRdb's copy carries only in-frame clones and drops some. The table has about 24,000 clones, just over 90% seen once. The material sequenced was PBMCs, taken from a glioma patient treated with radiotherapy, temozolomide or both. The chain has TRBV10-1 and TRBJ1-1; D perhaps matches TRBD1 (5 bases). The origin of this receptor is a man aged 30 to 39 with glioma. This CDR3 reads CASSVLAEGTEAFF. CDR3 in DNA: TGCGCCAGCAGTGTTCTCGCAGAGGGGACTGAAGCTTTCTTT.